The next 29 T cell receptor beta chains were all read from a single sample in a study of PD-1 blockade in mismatch repair-deficient tumors listed by TCRdb under 2017. The time point label for this specimen denotes: peripheral blood 12 weeks after first pembrolizumab dose. Preparation of the library involved the immunoSEQ multiplex PCR assay. TCRdb mirrors the immuneACCESS table, restricted to in-frame sequences. Some clones are absent from its copies; in checked studies, under half trace to an unresolved V gene, and the reason for the others is unknown. For this sample the table gives around 25,000 clones, of which about 83% were detected only once. The top ten hold just over 20% of the sample. Sample: peripheral blood, taken 12 weeks after starting pembrolizumab. The source of these receptors is an adult with mismatch repair-deficient cancer.

The chain uses TRBV5-8 and TRBJ2-5, with a tentative D call TRBD1 (5 bases). Germline V lookup: CDR1 SGHTS, CDR2 YDEGEE. This CDR3 region has 15 residues. Trimming stripped 0 bases from V and 4 bases from J, with 13 bases between. CDR3 DNA: TGTGCCAGCAGCTTGGAGGCAGGGATAATAGAGACCCAGTACTTC. Translated: CASSLEAGIIETQYF.

This clone was counted once. The CDR3 spells CASSFMTTSTDTQYF. CDR3 bases: TGCGCCAGCAGCTTTATGACAACGAGCACAGATACGCAGTATTTT. This rearrangement joins TRBV5-1 to TRBJ2-3; D is unclear. The germline gives CDR1 SGHRS, CDR2 YFSETQ. The CDR3 spans 15 residues. V was clipped by 2 bases and J by 0 bases, with 10 bases between them.

This clone was counted a few times. The chain joins TRBV11-2 to TRBJ2-2; no clear D. The CDR3 loop spans 11 amino acids. V dropped 2 bases and J dropped 10 bases, with 5 bases sitting between them. Germline CDR1 and CDR2: SGHAT and FQNNGV. CDR3 region: CASSLTSELFF. For the CDR3, the DNA is TGTGCCAGCAGCTTAACGTCGGAGCTGTTTTTT.

This clone was counted once. The rearrangement links TRBV18 to TRBJ1-4; unclear D gene. V was shortened by 3 bases and J by 7 bases, with 12 bases between the two germline ends. This CDR3 comprises 14 residues. Germline CDR1 reads KGHSH; CDR2 reads LQKENI. CDR3 in DNA: TGTGCCAGCTCACCGAAGGATCAAACTGAAAAACTGTTTTTT. It is translated as CASSPKDQTEKLFF.

This chain links TRBV4-3 with TRBJ2-3, with D tentatively TRBD1 (5 bases). The germline V gene encodes CDR1 LGHNA and CDR2 YSLEER. This CDR3 is 16 amino acids long. The germline V and J ends were trimmed by 2 bases and 0 bases, with 12 bases remaining between them. The CDR3 DNA is TGCGCCAGCAGCCAACCAGACAGAACTAGCACAGATACGCAGTATTTT. Protein product: CASSQPDRTSTDTQYF.

V is TRBV13 and J is TRBJ2-1; unclear D gene. The CDR3 extends over 15 amino acids. V was trimmed by 2 bases and J by 6 bases, leaving 14 bases between them. Germline assignment: CDR1 PRHDT and CDR2 FYEKMQ (reference sequence). The CDR3 DNA reads TGTGCCAGCAGCTTACGAGGATGGGTTGTCAATGAGCAGTTCTTC. This translates into CASSLRGWVVNEQFF. The whole variable domain, remainder taken from reference TRBV13 and TRBJ2-1, is AAGVIQSPRHLIKEKRETATLKCYPIPRHDTVYWYQQGPGQDPQFLISFYEKMQSDKGSIPDRFSAQQFSDYHSELNMSSLELGDSALYFCASSLRGWVVNEQFFGPGTRLTVL.

J is TRBJ2-7 and V is TRBV28, with TRBD2 identical over 10 bases. CDR1 and CDR2 from the germline V gene are MDHEN and SYDVKM. This CDR3 comprises 15 residues. V was pared by 5 bases and J by 4 bases, with 8 bases of the junction left unmatched. As DNA, the CDR3 is TGTGCCAGCAGTCCGGGGGTTAGCGGGAGGTACGAGCAGTACTTC. Its translation: CASSPGVSGRYEQYF.

V gene TRBV18 combines with J gene TRBJ1-5; D is unclear. Germline loops: CDR1 KGHSH, CDR2 LQKENI. The CDR3 covers 15 residues. The V end was cut by 3 bases, the J end by 1 base, with 10 bases between. CDR3 bases: TGTGCCAGCTCACCCGAGGGCACCAGCAATCAGCCCCAGCATTTT. This translates into CASSPEGTSNQPQHF.

In this sample, this clone turned up once. The rearrangement links TRBV4-1 to TRBJ2-1; D may be TRBD1 or TRBD2 (5 bases each). V was pared by 3 bases and J by 9 bases, with 21 bases between. Per the germline V gene, CDR1 is MGHRA and CDR2 is YSYEKL. The CDR3 contains 16 residues. The CDR3 DNA follows: TGCGCCAGCAGCCACCCGACAGAGGGAGTCTCGGGTGAGCAGTTCTTC. This sequence encodes CASSHPTEGVSGEQFF.

The CDR3, as DNA: TGCGCCAGCAGCCAAGGGACTAGCGGGAGGGCCTCTGGGGCCAACGTCCTGACTTTC. Translation: CASSQGTSGRASGANVLTF. The chain links TRBV4-1 to TRBJ2-6; 15 nucleotides agree with TRBD2. The germline V gene has CDR1 MGHRA and CDR2 YSYEKL. The CDR3 loop spans 19 amino acids. The junction had 1 base not matched to a gene; V was cut back by 1 base and J by 0 bases.

The V gene is TRBV6-1, the J gene TRBJ2-6, with 10 bases aligning to TRBD1. The ends lost 4 bases at V and 0 bases at J; junction bases unmatched: 0. The CDR3 sequence is 16 residues long. Germline CDR1 MNHNS, CDR2 SASEGT. The CDR3 DNA reads TGTGCCAGCAGTGGGACAGGGGGCTCTGGGGCCAACGTCCTGACTTTC. Translating gives CASSGTGGSGANVLTF.

The rearrangement uses TRBV5-6 and TRBJ1-2; a weak D match, TRBD1 (5 bases). Trimming took off 4 bases at V and 4 bases at J, with 17 bases between the two ends. Germline lookup yields CDR1 SGHDT and CDR2 YYEEEE. The CDR3 runs to 15 residues. CDR3 DNA sequence: TGTGCCAGCAGCGTAGAACCGGGACGGAGCTATGGCTACACCTTC. Translated: CASSVEPGRSYGYTF.

This clone is a singleton in its sample. This rearrangement joins TRBV14 to TRBJ2-1, with 13 bases that match TRBD2. The CDR3 has 20 residues. In germline, CDR1 is SGHDN, CDR2 FVKESK. Trimming took 2 bases from V and 0 from J; bases not matched to a gene: 10. The CDR3 loop reads CASSQIVGLAGLSSYNEQFF. In DNA form, the CDR3 reads TGTGCCAGCAGCCAAATAGTGGGACTAGCGGGACTTAGCTCCTACAATGAGCAGTTCTTC.

CDR3 coding DNA: TGTGCCAGCAGTATGAGATCAACTAATGAAAAACTGTTTTTT. This gives the protein CASSMRSTNEKLFF. The chain uses TRBV28 and TRBJ1-4, with no clear D. Deletions cut 5 bases from V and 0 bases from J, with 7 bases between. The CDR3 is made up of 14 amino acids. The germline CDR1 and CDR2 sequences are MDHEN and SYDVKM.

The V call is TRBV7-2, the J call TRBJ2-7; a weak D match, TRBD1 (6 bases). V lost 1 base and J lost 2, with 15 bases in between. The germline CDR1 and CDR2 sequences are SGHTA and FQGNSA. The CDR3 extends over 16 amino acids. The CDR3: CASSLVSFGQPYEQYF. The CDR3 DNA reads TGTGCCAGCAGCTTAGTGTCGTTCGGACAGCCCTACGAGCAGTACTTC.

The V gene is TRBV4-1, the J gene TRBJ2-1; a possible D gene is TRBD2 (5 bases). CDR1 is MGHRA, CDR2 YSYEKL, per germline. V was shortened by 2 bases and J by 10 bases, with 12 bases between the two germline ends. The CDR3 extends over 13 amino acids. DNA of the CDR3: TGCGCCAGCAGCCAATGGAGGCAGGAAGAGCAGTTCTTC. Translating it yields CASSQWRQEEQFF.

This clone was seen once. The J gene is TRBJ2-3, the V gene TRBV5-1; 12 bases map to TRBD1. CDR1 SGHRS and CDR2 YFSETQ come from the germline V gene. With 3 bases clipped from V and 3 bases from J, the junction kept 2 bases outside the gene matches. The CDR3 is 15 amino acids. CDR3 nucleotide sequence: TGCGCCAGCAGCTGGGGACAGGGGGCGACAGATACGCAGTATTTT. Translation: CASSWGQGATDTQYF.

The J gene is TRBJ2-5, the V gene TRBV7-2; 12 nucleotides line up with TRBD2. The V and J ends lost 3 bases and 1 base, in that order; junction bases with no gene match: 0. CDR1 is SGHTA, CDR2 FQGNSA, per germline. The CDR3 spans 15 residues. For the CDR3, the DNA is TGTGCCAGCAGCTTGGGACTAGCGGGCCAAGAGACCCAGTACTTC. This gives the protein CASSLGLAGQETQYF.

The rearrangement joins TRBV27 to TRBJ2-1; the match to TRBD2 covers 8 bases. Unmatched junction bases numbered 9, after V lost 3 bases and J lost 8 bases. The CDR3 runs 15 residues. Germline-derived CDR1 and CDR2 are MNHEY and SMNVEV (reference sequence). CDR3 region: CASSFIAGRTHEQFF. The CDR3 DNA is TGTGCCAGCAGTTTCATAGCGGGAAGAACCCATGAGCAGTTCTTC.

The chain has TRBV4-1 and TRBJ1-1; D remains ambiguous. Germline loops: CDR1 MGHRA, CDR2 YSYEKL. The CDR3 loop spans 14 amino acids. Trimming removed 3 bases from V and 1 base from J, with 9 bases in between. The CDR3 here is CASSHQYRNTEAFF. CDR3 sequence (DNA): TGCGCCAGCAGCCACCAATATAGGAACACTGAAGCTTTCTTT.

This clone was counted a single time. The rearrangement links TRBV5-8 to TRBJ2-5, with TRBD2 as a possible D gene (7 bases). The CDR3 consists of 14 residues. CDR1 is SGHTS, CDR2 YDEGEE, per germline. Trimming pared 3 bases from V and 5 bases from J, leaving 14 bases between. The CDR3 DNA is TGTGCCAGCAGCTGGGGGGGACAAAGGGAGACCCAGTACTTC. This sequence encodes CASSWGGQRETQYF.

This clone has a single count. The gene calls are TRBV6-1 and TRBJ1-5; 8 nucleotides line up with TRBD1. The CDR3 sequence is 15 residues long. The germline gives CDR1 MNHNS, CDR2 SASEGT. V was clipped by 3 bases and J by 9 bases; unmatched bases: 10. The CDR3 DNA sequence: TGTGCCAGCAGTGAGCGGACAGGGTCTCATTGGCCCCAGCATTTT. This codes for CASSERTGSHWPQHF.

The gene calls are TRBV4-1 and TRBJ2-1, with D unresolved. The germline CDR1 and CDR2 sequences are MGHRA and YSYEKL. The ends were cut back, 0 bases at V and 6 bases at J, with 15 bases in the middle. CDR3 length: 16 residues. The CDR3: CASSQDWRSGFNEQFF. As DNA, the CDR3 is TGCGCCAGCAGCCAAGATTGGCGCTCGGGTTTCAATGAGCAGTTCTTC.

This clone turned up a few times. The rearrangement uses TRBV5-1 and TRBJ1-5; the D gene is possibly TRBD1 (6 bases). This CDR3 region has 14 residues. The germline CDR1 and CDR2 sequences are SGHRS and YFSETQ. V gave up 3 bases and J gave up 7 bases, with 14 bases separating them. The CDR3 DNA sequence: TGCGCCAGCAGCTGGAGGGGGGTGAAGCAGCCCCAGCATTTT. Amino acid sequence: CASSWRGVKQPQHF.

This chain links TRBV5-5 with TRBJ2-7; D is tentatively TRBD1 or TRBD2 (5 bases each). Trimming removed 5 bases at V and 0 bases at J, with 12 bases between. Germline V gene data show CDR1 as SGHKS and CDR2 as YYEKEE (reference sequence). The CDR3 length is 14 residues. The CDR3 here is CASSLRDGSYEQYF. CDR3 DNA: TGTGCCAGCAGTCTCCGGGACGGCTCCTACGAGCAGTACTTC. The whole variable domain, remainder taken from reference TRBV5-5 and TRBJ2-7, is DAGVTQSPTHLIKTRGQQVTLRCSPISGHKSVSWYQQVLGQGPQFIFQYYEKEERGRGNFPDRFSARQFPNYSSELNVNALLLGDSALYLCASSLRDGSYEQYFGPGTRLTVT.

V usage is TRBV4-2 and J usage is TRBJ2-7, with D hard to call. Germline loops: CDR1 LGHNA, CDR2 YNFKEQ. The CDR3 runs 15 residues. V was trimmed by 2 bases and J by 0 bases, leaving 11 bases between them. Here the CDR3 DNA reads TGTGCCAGCAGCCAACCAACGGGCAGCTCCTACGAGCAGTACTTC. It yields the protein CASSQPTGSSYEQYF.

This clone was recorded only once. V gene TRBV2 combines with J gene TRBJ1-2; D is uncertain. V was clipped by 5 bases and J by 3 bases, with 10 bases between them. Germline V CDR1 and CDR2: SNHLY, FYNNEI. This CDR3 contains 13 residues. The CDR3 region has the DNA TGTGCCAGCAGTCAAGGACTGGACTATGGCTACACCTTC. Translating gives CASSQGLDYGYTF. The full variable domain, rest sourced from reference TRBV2 and TRBJ1-2, is EPEVTQTPSHQVTQMGQEVILRCVPISNHLYFYWYRQILGQKVEFLVSFYNNEISEKSEIFDDQFSVERPDGSNFTLKIRSTKLEDSAMYFCASSQGLDYGYTFGSGTRLTVV.

The chain recombines TRBV30 with TRBJ2-1; 7 bases agree with TRBD2. Germline trimming cut 2 bases from V and 2 bases from J; bases unmatched to any gene: 15. This CDR3 spans 18 amino acids. Germline CDR1 is GTSNPN and CDR2 is SVGIG (reference sequence). The CDR3, as DNA: TGTGCCTGGAGTCCAAGTCGAGGCGGGAGACTCCCCTACAATGAGCAGTTCTTC. It encodes CAWSPSRGGRLPYNEQFF.

V is TRBV9 and J is TRBJ1-2; D not certain. CDR3 length equals 11 residues. V lost 3 bases and J lost 4, with 4 bases in between. Per germline, CDR1 SGDLS and CDR2 YYNGEE. The CDR3, as DNA: TGTGCCAGCAGCGGTTTCTATGGCTACACCTTC. Its translation: CASSGFYGYTF.